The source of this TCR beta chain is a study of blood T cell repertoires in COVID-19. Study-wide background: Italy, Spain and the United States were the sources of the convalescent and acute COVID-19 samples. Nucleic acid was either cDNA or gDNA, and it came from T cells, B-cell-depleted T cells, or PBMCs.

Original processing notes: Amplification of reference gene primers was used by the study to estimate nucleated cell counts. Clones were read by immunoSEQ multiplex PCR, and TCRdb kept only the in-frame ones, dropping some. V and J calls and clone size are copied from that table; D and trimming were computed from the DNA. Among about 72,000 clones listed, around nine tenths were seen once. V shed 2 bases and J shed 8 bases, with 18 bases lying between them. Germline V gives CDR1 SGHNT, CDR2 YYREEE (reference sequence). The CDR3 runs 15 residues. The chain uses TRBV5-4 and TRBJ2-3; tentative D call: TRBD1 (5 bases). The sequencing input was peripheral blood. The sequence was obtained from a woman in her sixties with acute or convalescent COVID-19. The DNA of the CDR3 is TGTGCCAGCAGCTTAGAAGTAGGGGCCCCTGGTACGCAGTATTTT. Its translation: CASSLEVGAPGTQYF.